Each of the 12 T cell receptor beta chains below was sequenced from the same sample in a study of shared clonotypes between healthy human individuals. Naive CD8 cells were CD45RO-negative, positively selected for CCR7, excluding terminally differentiated effector memory CD45RA+ cells. Generated by immunoSEQ multiplex PCR, the TCRdb table keeps only in-frame clones and is missing some. Among around 2,000,000 clones listed, roughly 91% were seen once. Sequencing was done on a sample of naive CD8+ T cells from PBMCs. The receptors derive from a man between 18 and 29 years old in good health. Some clones in this sample may be carry-over from other donors' samples.

V is TRBV6-4 and J is TRBJ2-1, with 7 positions matching TRBD2. V was pared by 3 bases and J by 4 bases, with 6 bases of the junction left unmatched. The CDR3 is 15 amino acids. From germline, CDR1 is MRHNA and CDR2 SNTAGT. The CDR3 DNA sequence: TGTGCCAGCAGTGATGGCGGGAGTGGGTACAATGAGCAGTTCTTC. Translation: CASSDGGSGYNEQFF.

V usage is TRBV9 and J usage is TRBJ1-1; tentatively, D is TRBD1 (6 bases). CDR1 SGDLS and CDR2 YYNGEE come from the germline V gene. The CDR3 length is 16 residues. The V end lost 0 bases, the J end lost 0 bases, and 12 bases lay between the germline ends. DNA of the CDR3: TGTGCCAGCAGCGTAGTGCGGGGGCCCATGAACACTGAAGCTTTCTTT. Translating it yields CASSVVRGPMNTEAFF.

This chain connects TRBV27 to TRBJ1-1; TRBD1 matches at 7 bases. Germline CDR1 MNHEY, CDR2 SMNVEV (reference sequence). CDR3 length: 15 residues. With V trimmed by 4 bases and J by 6 bases, 11 bases remained unmatched. CDR3 residues: CASSSTQGGSAEAFF. CDR3 in DNA: TGTGCCAGCAGTTCGACCCAGGGGGGCAGCGCTGAAGCTTTCTTT.

This chain connects TRBV5-1 to TRBJ1-5, with D uncertain. The V end was cut by 0 bases, the J end by 1 base, with 11 bases between. Germline V CDR1 and CDR2: SGHRS, YFSETQ. This CDR3 is 16 amino acids long. The CDR3 reads CASSLARVQSNQPQHF. The CDR3 bases are TGCGCCAGCAGCTTGGCCCGGGTACAGAGCAATCAGCCCCAGCATTTT.

The rearrangement joins TRBV28 to TRBJ2-3; possibly TRBD2 for D (5 bases). Germline CDR1 and CDR2: MDHEN and SYDVKM. Trimming took 5 bases from V and 13 from J, leaving 22 bases between them. The CDR3 loop spans 14 amino acids. CDR3 bases: TGTGCCAGCAGTGCCCGGACCACTGACTATTTAAAGTATTTT. Translating gives CASSARTTDYLKYF.

V and J are TRBV9 and TRBJ2-1, with D unclear. The CDR3 is made up of 16 amino acids. CDR1 is SGDLS and CDR2 is YYNGEE in the germline V gene. The V and J ends lost 0 bases and 0 bases respectively, with 10 bases between them. This CDR3 is CASSVDRPSSYNEQFF. CDR3 DNA sequence: TGTGCCAGCAGCGTAGATCGTCCGAGCTCCTACAATGAGCAGTTCTTC.

The chain links TRBV11-2 to TRBJ2-7, with D uncertain. The CDR3 spans 15 residues. Looked up from germline, CDR1 is SGHAT and CDR2 is FQNNGV. Trimming took off 7 bases at V and 0 bases at J, with 16 bases between the two ends. The CDR3 nucleotides are TGTGCCAGCACCTACGAGGTGCTAAGCTCCTACGAGCAGTACTTC. Translated, it gives CASTYEVLSSYEQYF. Complete variable domain (other parts from reference TRBV11-2 and TRBJ2-7): EAGVAQSPRYKIIEKRQSVAFWCNPISGHATLYWYQQILGQGPKLLIQFQNNGVVDDSQLPKDRFSAERLKGVDSTLKIQPAKLEDSAVYLCASTYEVLSSYEQYFGPGTRLTVT.

The V and J genes are TRBV9 and TRBJ2-2, with TRBD2 as a possible D gene (6 bases). In germline, CDR1 is SGDLS, CDR2 YYNGEE. V was cut by 3 bases and J by 4 bases, with 13 bases left in between. The CDR3 runs to 15 residues. The chain's CDR3 is CASSGDGSGTGELFF. CDR3 nucleotide sequence: TGTGCCAGCAGCGGGGACGGGAGCGGCACCGGGGAGCTGTTTTTT.

This clone was detected once. The chain joins TRBV27 to TRBJ2-3; D ambiguous. The germline V and J ends were trimmed by 2 bases and 5 bases, with 14 bases remaining between them. Germline V gene lookup returns CDR1 MNHEY and CDR2 SMNVEV (reference sequence). This CDR3 spans 15 amino acids. The CDR3 sequence is CASSLAPPLKDTQYF. CDR3 nucleotide sequence: TGTGCCAGCAGTTTAGCCCCCCCTCTGAAAGATACGCAGTATTTT.

J is TRBJ2-3 and V is TRBV10-3; D tentatively reads TRBD1 or TRBD2 (5 bases each). CDR1 is ENHRY, CDR2 SYGVKD, per germline. This CDR3 region has 19 residues. Trimming removed 3 bases at V and 2 bases at J, with 24 bases between. CDR3 residues: CAISEEVGTRPWDTDTQYF. In DNA form, the CDR3 reads TGTGCCATCAGTGAAGAAGTGGGGACGCGACCCTGGGACACAGATACGCAGTATTTT.

The chain joins TRBV7-9 to TRBJ1-2; D remains unclear. In germline, CDR1 is SEHNR, CDR2 FQNEAQ (reference sequence). Trimming cost V 3 bases and J 6 bases, with 14 bases left between them. The CDR3 sequence is 14 residues long. The CDR3 region has the DNA TGTGCCAGCAGCTTCTCAGCCCCCTCCCATGGCTACACCTTC. This gives the protein CASSFSAPSHGYTF.

The rearrangement links TRBV30 to TRBJ2-1; 12 nucleotides line up with TRBD2. The germline V gene encodes CDR1 GTSNPN and CDR2 SVGIG (reference sequence). The CDR3 is 16 residues long. Trimming removed 2 bases from V and 1 base from J; junction bases left unmatched: 3. The CDR3 nucleotides are TGTGCCTGGAGTCCCGGACTAGCGGGATCCTACAATGAGCAGTTCTTC. Amino acids: CAWSPGLAGSYNEQFF.